This TCR beta chain appears in the sequencing data of a study of blood T cell repertoires in COVID-19. Measured with immunoSEQ multiplex PCR; TCRdb has only the in-frame clones, and not every one. The repertoire consists of 220,000 or so clones, with 80% to 90% occurring once and the leading ten covering approximately 3.4%. Trimming took off 5 bases at V and 6 bases at J, with 17 bases between the two ends. Germline CDR1 SEHNR, CDR2 FQNEAQ (reference sequence). CDR3 length: 15 residues. The sequence was obtained from a woman between 18 and 29 years old in a cohort exposed to, infected with or recovered from COVID-19 (not recorded which). V usage is TRBV7-9 and J usage is TRBJ2-1; a weak D match, TRBD2 (5 bases). Sequenced input: PBMCs or T cells enriched from blood (not recorded which). CDR3 protein: CASSTDYPPPNEQFF. The CDR3 nucleotides read TGTGCCAGCAGCACAGACTACCCTCCACCCAATGAGCAGTTCTTC. The complete variable domain, with remaining parts taken from reference TRBV7-9 and TRBJ2-1, reads DTGVSQNPRHKITKRGQNVTFRCDPISEHNRLYWYRQTLGQGPEFLTYFQNEAQLEKSRLLSDRFSAERPKGSFSTLEIQRTEQGDSAMYLCASSTDYPPPNEQFFGPGTRLTVL.